The 21 T cell receptor beta chains presented below share a single source sample, sequenced in a study of CD8 T cells in ankylosing spondylitis. MiXCR was run by TCRdb on the 5' RACE reads, yielding one entry per CDR3 protein. The profile shows 40,000 to 55,000 distinct CDR3 sequences, approximately 7.4% of them singletons. What was sequenced was blood, either unsorted or a sorted T cell fraction (not recorded which). These receptors all come from a female donor with ankylosing spondylitis or in good health (not recorded which).

This clonotype was recorded many times. The chain combines TRBV21-1 with TRBJ2-5; the tabulated D call, TRBD1, remains unverified against the DNA. TRBV21-1 is termed a pseudogene. The CDR3 has 16 residues. The CDR3 here is CASSANFRGHGETQYF. CDR3 sequence (DNA): TGTGCCAGCAGCGCAAATTTCCGGGGCCATGGAGAGACCCAGTACTTC.

Ten or more counts support this clonotype. The gene calls are TRBV5-1 and TRBJ1-1; a possible D gene is TRBD1 (5 bases). V was trimmed by 0 bases and J by 1 base, leaving 13 bases between them. The CDR3 consists of 16 residues. CDR1 and CDR2 from the germline V gene are SGHRS and YFSETQ. CDR3 sequence (DNA): TGCGCCAGCAGCTTGGTAGGGGCAGGTTCGAACACTGAAGCTTTCTTT. Amino acid sequence: CASSLVGAGSNTEAFF.

The table lists this clonotype with many counts. The V and J genes are TRBV20-1 and TRBJ2-2, with D hard to call. Germline CDR1 reads DFQATT; CDR2 reads SNEGSKA (reference sequence). The CDR3 covers 13 residues. Trimming took off 5 bases at V and 0 bases at J, with 7 bases between the two ends. CDR3 region: CSARTPNTGELFF. The CDR3 coding sequence is TGCAGTGCTCGGACCCCGAACACCGGGGAGCTGTTTTTT.

As concerns this clonotype: Germline and junction disagree at one end, which may indicate a read error. The chain links TRBV4-2 to TRBJ1-5; D possibly corresponds to TRBD1 (6 bases). CDR1 and CDR2 from the germline V gene are LGHNA and YNFKEQ. The CDR3 has 15 amino acids. The CDR3 sequence: CASNQDAGDDQPQHF. CDR3 nucleotides: TGTGCCAGCAACCAAGATGCAGGGGACGATCAGCCCCAGCATTTT.

In this sample, this clonotype turned up many times. The CDR3 DNA follows: TGCAGTGCTGCGTACGGGACCAGTTACACCGGGGAGCTGTTTTTT. Its protein product is CSAAYGTSYTGELFF. The chain carries TRBV20-1 and TRBJ2-2, with D perhaps matching TRBD1 or TRBD2 (5 bases each). There are 15 residues in the CDR3. V was shortened by 5 bases and J by 3 bases, with 16 bases between the two germline ends. Germline CDR1 and CDR2: DFQATT and SNEGSKA (reference sequence).

This clonotype was found many times. The J gene is TRBJ2-5, the V gene TRBV9, with a weak D call TRBD1 (5 bases). This CDR3 spans 14 amino acids. Trimming took 0 bases from V and 5 from J, leaving 11 bases between them. Germline CDR1 is SGDLS and CDR2 is YYNGEE. The DNA of the CDR3 is TGTGCCAGCAGCGTAGGTAGGGGTACCGAGACCCAGTACTTC. Its translation is CASSVGRGTETQYF.

This clonotype was recorded at least ten times. The chain links TRBV11-3 to TRBJ2-2; no reliable D call. Trimming cost V 4 bases and J 5 bases, with 5 bases left between them. The CDR3 has 12 amino acids. The germline V gene has CDR1 SGHNT and CDR2 YENEEA. In DNA form, the CDR3 reads TGTGCCAGCAGCTCTGAAACCGGGGAGCTGTTTTTT. Translating gives CASSSETGELFF.

This chain connects TRBV5-5 to TRBJ2-3; a possible D gene is TRBD2 (5 bases). This CDR3 spans 14 amino acids. V was trimmed by 0 bases and J by 2 bases, leaving 7 bases between them. CDR1 is SGHKS, CDR2 YYEKEE, per germline (reference sequence). Here the CDR3 DNA reads TGTGCCAGCAGCTTGGGCGGGCACACAGATACGCAGTATTTT. It yields the protein CASSLGGHTDTQYF.

This clonotype showed up many times. The chain recombines TRBV5-5 with TRBJ2-1; 11 bases match TRBD1. The V segment lost 4 bases and the J segment 7 bases; nucleotides outside the gene matches: 7. CDR1 and CDR2 from the germline V gene are SGHKS and YYEKEE (reference sequence). The CDR3 runs to 15 residues. As DNA, the CDR3 is TGTGCCAGCAGCATATACCGGGACAGGGGGAATGAGCAGTTCTTC. This gives the protein CASSIYRDRGNEQFF.

This clonotype was counted ten times or more. The V gene is TRBV3-1, the J gene TRBJ2-7; D tentatively reads TRBD1 or TRBD2 (6 bases each). The germline gives CDR1 LGHDT, CDR2 YNNKEL (reference sequence). Trimming stripped 3 bases from V and 8 bases from J, with 23 bases between. This CDR3 region has 16 residues. The DNA of the CDR3 is TGTGCCAGCAGCCAGAGGGGGGAAGGGACCGCCGCTAAGCAGTACGTC. Protein product: CASSQRGEGTAAKQYV.

This clonotype was detected a few times. A clone one base away is much larger, so this may be a read error. V and J are TRBV2 and TRBJ1-2; possible D gene TRBD1, 6 bases. V was pared by 4 bases and J by 4 bases, with 7 bases between. The length of the CDR3 is 12 residues. CDR1 and CDR2 from the germline V gene are SNHLY and FYNNEI. The CDR3 coding sequence is TGTGCCAGCAGTGGGGACACCTATGGCTACACCTTC. Protein product: CASSGDTYGYTF.

This clonotype was counted many times. The genes are TRBV18 and TRBJ2-2; D possibly matches TRBD1 or TRBD2 (5 bases each). This CDR3 spans 16 amino acids. Deletions cut 3 bases from V and 1 base from J, with 12 bases between. CDR1 and CDR2 from the germline V gene are KGHSH and LQKENI. The CDR3 sequence is CASSPVGPRNTGELFF. In DNA form, the CDR3 reads TGTGCCAGCTCACCTGTGGGACCGCGGAACACCGGGGAGCTGTTTTTT.

Ten or more counts support this clonotype. The chain employs TRBV5-1 and TRBJ2-1; TRBD1 or TRBD2 may be the D gene (5 bases each). V was cut by 0 bases and J by 8 bases, with 18 bases left in between. The CDR3 has 16 amino acids. Germline CDR1 is SGHRS and CDR2 is YFSETQ. CDR3: CASSLARGAIEYEQFF. The DNA for the CDR3 is TGCGCCAGCAGCTTGGCCCGAGGGGCTATAGAGTATGAGCAGTTCTTC.

The table lists this clonotype with many counts. The CDR3 loop reads CASSYSLYGTGELFF. The CDR3 nucleotides are TGTGCCAGCAGTTACTCTTTATACGGTACCGGGGAGCTGTTTTTT. This sequence joins TRBV6-5 and TRBJ2-2; D not certain. Looked up from germline, CDR1 is MNHEY and CDR2 is SVGAGI. Deletions cut 0 bases from V and 5 bases from J, with 10 bases between. The CDR3 is 15 residues long.

This clonotype was seen many times. V is TRBV24-1 and J is TRBJ2-3, with D possibly TRBD2 on 6 matching bases. Trimming pared 1 base from V and 0 bases from J, leaving 16 bases between. Germline loops: CDR1 KGHDR, CDR2 SFDVKD. The CDR3 has 18 amino acids. The CDR3 coding sequence is TGTGCCACCAGTGATTTCCCCGGGAGCTTCCTCAGCACAGATACGCAGTATTTT. Amino acids: CATSDFPGSFLSTDTQYF.

At least ten counts were recorded for this clonotype. The chain is built from TRBV5-6 and TRBJ2-3; D is uncertain. Trimming took 1 base from V and 6 from J, leaving 6 bases between them. The CDR3 extends over 12 amino acids. Germline CDR1 and CDR2: SGHDT and YYEEEE. The DNA for the CDR3 is TGTGCCAGCAGCTTGCACGGGGATACGCAGTATTTT. This translates into CASSLHGDTQYF.

This clonotype was seen at least ten times. The gene calls are TRBV11-2 and TRBJ2-7, with D perhaps TRBD1 (6 bases). The CDR3 totals 12 residues. Trimming pared 6 bases from V and 7 bases from J, leaving 13 bases between. CDR1 and CDR2 (germline): SGHAT, FQNNGV. The CDR3 sequence: CASRPTGMEQYV. For the CDR3, the DNA is TGTGCCAGCAGACCCACAGGGATGGAGCAGTACGTC.

This clonotype appeared many times. The genes are TRBV28 and TRBJ1-1; possibly TRBD1 for D (6 bases). V shed 7 bases and J shed 1 base, with 16 bases lying between them. Germline V gives CDR1 MDHEN, CDR2 SYDVKM. The CDR3 sequence is 15 residues long. CDR3 amino acids: CASKSRGEGNTEAFF. The DNA of the CDR3 is TGTGCCAGCAAGTCCAGGGGAGAGGGGAACACTGAAGCTTTCTTT.

This clonotype was seen ten or more times. The chain combines TRBV10-3 with TRBJ1-3; D perhaps matches TRBD1 (5 bases). The germline V gene has CDR1 ENHRY and CDR2 SYGVKD. This CDR3 is 14 amino acids long. Trimming left V 6 bases short and J 1 base short, with 10 bases between. CDR3 sequence: CAIRSGTSGNTIYF. The CDR3 DNA follows: TGTGCCATCAGGTCAGGGACTTCTGGAAACACCATATATTTT.

The table lists this clonotype with many counts. The chain has TRBV5-1 and TRBJ1-2, with D hard to call. This CDR3 has 13 amino acids. The V gene lost 1 base and the J gene lost 8 bases, with 12 bases spanning the gap. Germline lookup yields CDR1 SGHRS and CDR2 YFSETQ. The CDR3 nucleotides are TGCGCCAGCAGCTTGCTCCCAGACGGCGGCTACACCTTC. Encoded protein: CASSLLPDGGYTF.

This clonotype was observed at least ten times. J is TRBJ1-6 and V is TRBV10-3; D gene unclear. The V gene lost 6 bases and the J gene lost 6 bases, with 6 bases spanning the gap. The CDR3 runs to 12 residues. Per germline, CDR1 ENHRY and CDR2 SYGVKD. The CDR3 loop reads CAIRESNSPLHF. DNA for the CDR3: TGTGCCATCAGGGAGAGTAATTCACCCCTCCACTTT.